The rows below give T cell receptor beta chains drawn from one sample of a study of technical replicates of blood from several donors. Only in-frame clones appear in the TCRdb table, and some are missing; sequencing was by immunoSEQ multiplex PCR. This table holds about 72,000 clones, roughly 90% found once. The sample comprised T cells isolated from PBMCs. The receptors originated from a human donor in good health. Each CDR3 is given with its conserved first and last residue. D genes are given only for firm matches. The size of a clone is reported for some rows only, either as once, few or many, or as a class for expanded clones.

D | J | V | size | DNA | CDR3
TRBD1 | TRBJ2-7 | TRBV10-1 | NA | TGCGCCAGCAGTGAGTCAAAACAGGGGGGCGACGAGCAGTACTTC | CASSESKQGGDEQYF
NA | TRBJ1-4 | TRBV5-1 | NA | TGCGCCAGCAGCTTGGCCTTGGGGAGTGAAAAACTGTTTTTT | CASSLALGSEKLFF
NA | TRBJ1-1 | TRBV6-4 | NA | TGTGCCAGCAGTGCCTCCGTGAACACTGAAGCTTTCTTT | CASSASVNTEAFF
NA | TRBJ1-2 | TRBV7-9 | NA | TGTGCCAGCAGCGAGACAGAGAACTATGGCTACACCTTC | CASSETENYGYTF
TRBD2 | TRBJ2-1 | TRBV4-1 | NA | TGCGCCAGCAGCCCCTACCTAGCGGGACCTGGGAATGAGCAGTTCTTC | CASSPYLAGPGNEQFF
TRBD1 | TRBJ2-7 | TRBV10-1 | NA | TGCGCCAGCAACAGGGACAGGGACGACGAGCAGTACTTC | CASNRDRDDEQYF
TRBD2 | TRBJ2-5 | TRBV19 | NA | TGTGCCAGTAGTCGGACTAGAGTGGAGACCCAGTACTTC | CASSRTRVETQYF
TRBD2 | TRBJ2-1 | TRBV28 | NA | TGTGCCAGCAGTTTAAGTGGACTAGCATTCAATGAGCAGTTCTTC | CASSLSGLAFNEQFF
TRBD2 | TRBJ2-1 | TRBV10-3 | once | TGTGCCATCAGTGAGTCTGCGCTAGCGGGAGGTGGATACAATGAGCAGTTCTTC | CAISESALAGGGYNEQFF
NA | TRBJ1-5 | TRBV25-1 | NA | TGTGCCAGCAGCTCCACAGAGGGCAGAGGGAGCAATCAGCCCCAGCATTTT | CASSSTEGRGSNQPQHF
NA | TRBJ1-5 | TRBV28 | NA | TGTGCCAGCAGTTTAATGGCCGGCAATCAGCCCCAGCATTTT | CASSLMAGNQPQHF
TRBD2 | TRBJ2-5 | TRBV7-8 | NA | TGTGCCAGCAGGGGGAGGGGATCGAACTCGCAAGAGACCCAGTACTTC | CASRGRGSNSQETQYF
TRBD1 | TRBJ1-2 | TRBV25-1 | NA | TGTGCCAGCAGTTTAGGGACAGCCTATGGCTACACCTTC | CASSLGTAYGYTF
TRBD1 | TRBJ2-7 | TRBV4-3 | NA | TGCGCCAGCAGCCAGGACAGGGGATTCTACGAGCAGTACTTC | CASSQDRGFYEQYF
TRBD1 | TRBJ1-1 | TRBV9 | few | TGTGCCAGCAGCCTTTCTCTACAGGGGGCTGAGGCAGAAGCTTTCTTT | CASSLSLQGAEAEAFF
TRBD2 | TRBJ2-5 | TRBV30 | NA | TGTGCCTGGAGTTACGCGGGAGGGCCGCAGACCCAGTACTTC | CAWSYAGGPQTQYF
NA | TRBJ2-2 | TRBV27 | NA | TGTGCCAGCAGTTTAATAGGGGGAAAAGGGGAGCTGTTTTTT | CASSLIGGKGELFF
NA | TRBJ2-1 | TRBV29-1 | NA | TGCAGCGTGTCCCTCGGGCGGGGCACCTACAATGAGCAGTTCTTC | CSVSLGRGTYNEQFF
TRBD1 | TRBJ2-7 | TRBV27 | NA | TGTGCCAGCAGTTTCGGACAGGGAGACGAGCAGTACTTC | CASSFGQGDEQYF
NA | TRBJ1-5 | TRBV2 | NA | TGTGCCAGCAGTGGCCTAGTGAGCAATCAGCCCCAGCATTTT | CASSGLVSNQPQHF
NA | TRBJ1-1 | TRBV7-2 | NA | TGTGCCAGCAGCTCCCTGACACACCTTGAAGCTTTCTTT | CASSSLTHLEAFF
NA | TRBJ2-6 | TRBV27 | NA | TGTGCCAGCACAGACAGTCCCTCTGGGGCCAACGTCCTGACTTTC | CASTDSPSGANVLTF
TRBD1 | TRBJ1-5 | TRBV6-1 | NA | TGTGCCAGCAACCTTGGACAGGGGGATCAGCCCCAGCATTTT | CASNLGQGDQPQHF
TRBD1 | TRBJ1-1 | TRBV30 | NA | TGTGCCTGGGGGACAGGGTGGACTGAAGCTTTCTTT | CAWGTGWTEAFF
TRBD2 | TRBJ2-2 | TRBV15 | NA | TGTGCCACCAGCACGCGACTAGCAAACACCGGGGAGCTGTTTTTT | CATSTRLANTGELFF
TRBD1 | TRBJ2-1 | TRBV7-8 | NA | TGTGCCAGCAGCCAGGACAGGGAAGTGGATGAGCAGTTCTTC | CASSQDREVDEQFF
NA | TRBJ1-1 | TRBV6-5 | NA | TGTGCCAGCAGCCCGGACAGTCCCACTGAAGCTTTCTTT | CASSPDSPTEAFF
NA | TRBJ2-1 | TRBV19 | NA | TGTGCCAGTAGTATAGCCGAGCGTGGCTACAATGAGCAGTTCTTC | CASSIAERGYNEQFF
NA | TRBJ2-7 | TRBV27 | NA | TGTGCCAGCAGTTTAACAGGGATAGCCGAGCAGTACTTC | CASSLTGIAEQYF
NA | TRBJ2-7 | TRBV27 | NA | TGTGCCAGCAGTTTTAGCAGCTCCTACGAGCAGTACTTC | CASSFSSSYEQYF
NA | TRBJ1-5 | TRBV5-1 | NA | TGCGCCAGCAGCTTGAAGGGACAATCCAGCAATCAGCCCCAGCATTTT | CASSLKGQSSNQPQHF
NA | TRBJ2-7 | TRBV7-8 | once | TGTGCCAGCAGCTTGGAGGGTGGCGAGCAGTACTTC | CASSLEGGEQYF
NA | TRBJ1-2 | TRBV9 | once | TGTGCCAGCAGCGAGTCTACAGGGGGCTACACCTTC | CASSESTGGYTF
TRBD2 | TRBJ2-1 | TRBV6-6 | NA | TGTGCCAGCAGGGGGGGGACTAGCGGGACTCATGAGCAGTTCTTC | CASRGGTSGTHEQFF
NA | TRBJ2-1 | TRBV7-2 | NA | TGTGCCAGCAGCTTACAGGAAAATGAGCAGTTCTTC | CASSLQENEQFF
NA | TRBJ2-7 | TRBV25-1 | NA | TGTGCCAGCAGTGACAGGGGCAGGCAGTACTTC | CASSDRGRQYF
NA | TRBJ2-7 | TRBV11-2 | NA | TGTGCCAGCAGCTTAGATCTAGGCGGCGAGCAGTACTTC | CASSLDLGGEQYF
NA | TRBJ1-1 | TRBV5-1 | few | TGCGCCAGCAGCTTGGCCAGGCAGATGAACACTGAAGCTTTCTTT | CASSLARQMNTEAFF
TRBD2 | TRBJ2-1 | TRBV5-1 | NA | TGCGCCAGCAGCTTGGCGGGACTAGCGGGAGCAGATGAGCAGTTCTTC | CASSLAGLAGADEQFF
NA | TRBJ2-1 | TRBV7-9 | NA | TGTGCCAGCAGCTTAAATGGCCTTACGAATGAGCAGTTCTTC | CASSLNGLTNEQFF
TRBD1 | TRBJ1-1 | TRBV7-9 | NA | TGTGCCAGCAGCTTGCGGGGACAGGGAGGCACTGAAGCTTTCTTT | CASSLRGQGGTEAFF
TRBD1 | TRBJ2-1 | TRBV29-1 | NA | TGCAGCGTAGACAGGGGGCGAGTGGACAATGAGCAGTTCTTC | CSVDRGRVDNEQFF
NA | TRBJ1-1 | TRBV29-1 | NA | TGCAGCGTACAGGGTTGGCCGGGATTGTCTATGAACACTGAAGCTTTCTTT | CSVQGWPGLSMNTEAFF
TRBD1 | TRBJ2-7 | TRBV6-6 | NA | TGTGCCAGCAGTTCGTCAGAGGGGGCCCCCACCTACGAGCAGTACTTC | CASSSSEGAPTYEQYF
NA | TRBJ1-1 | TRBV4-1 | NA | TGCGCCAGCAGCCAAGGTCGGGGAAGTATGATTGAAGCTTTCTTT | CASSQGRGSMIEAFF